These 10 T cell receptor beta chains originate from one sample sequenced in a study of T cell responses to AZD1222 COVID-19 vaccine. Method: immunoSEQ multiplex PCR; TCRdb's copy keeps in-frame clones and lacks some. This table has 110,000 or so clones, about 86% appearing once. The sequencing here drew on peripheral blood, taken on day 0 of AZD1222 vaccination. The origin of the receptors is an adult in good health.

This chain joins TRBV5-4 and TRBJ2-1; 7 bases fit TRBD2. The CDR3 contains 14 residues. The germline V gene encodes CDR1 SGHNT and CDR2 YYREEE (reference sequence). The junction had 2 bases not matched to a gene; V was cut back by 1 base and J by 4 bases. The CDR3: CASSLYGGYNEQFF. The CDR3 DNA reads TGTGCCAGCAGCTTGTACGGGGGGTACAATGAGCAGTTCTTC.

The chain uses TRBV6-2 or TRBV6-3 and TRBJ1-5, with 7 bases fitting TRBD1. Per germline, CDR1 MNHEY and CDR2 SVGEGT. After removal of 2 bases from V and 4 bases from J, the junction contained 8 bases not matched to a gene. The CDR3 sequence is 16 residues long. The CDR3 is CASSYTPGGPNQPQHF. Written as DNA, the CDR3 is TGTGCCAGCAGTTACACGCCAGGGGGTCCGAATCAGCCCCAGCATTTT.

This chain joins TRBV27 and TRBJ2-3; 10 bases align to TRBD2. Germline V gene lookup returns CDR1 MNHEY and CDR2 SMNVEV (reference sequence). Trimming cost V 5 bases and J 6 bases; bases outside gene matches: 8. The CDR3 runs to 15 residues. Here the CDR3 DNA reads TGTGCCAGCAGTCCAGCGGGGGGGTCCCCGGATACGCAGTATTTT. This encodes CASSPAGGSPDTQYF.

The CDR3 coding sequence is TGTGCCAGCAGCTCCGACGTTGTGGCTACGCAGTATTTT. Protein product: CASSSDVVATQYF. This chain joins TRBV7-9 and TRBJ2-3; D is uncertain. This CDR3 contains 13 residues. Germline V lookup: CDR1 SEHNR, CDR2 FQNEAQ (reference sequence). The germline V and J ends were trimmed by 4 bases and 8 bases, with 13 bases remaining between them.

The V gene is TRBV18, the J gene TRBJ1-5; no definite D call. V shed 1 base and J shed 5 bases, with 6 bases lying between them. The CDR3 length is 13 residues. In germline, CDR1 is KGHSH, CDR2 LQKENI. The CDR3 sequence is CASSPREDQPQHF. CDR3 nucleotides: TGTGCCAGCTCACCACGGGAGGATCAGCCCCAGCATTTT.

The rearrangement links TRBV4-2 to TRBJ2-3; 8 bases align to TRBD2. Germline assignment: CDR1 LGHNA and CDR2 YNFKEQ. The CDR3 has 15 residues. The V and J ends lost 1 base and 5 bases, in that order; junction bases with no gene match: 5. This chain's CDR3 is CASSQGRGEVDTQYF. Here the CDR3 DNA reads TGTGCCAGCAGCCAAGGGCGGGGGGAGGTAGATACGCAGTATTTT.

This chain uses TRBV25-1 with TRBJ1-6; D is unresolved. V lost 0 bases to trimming and J lost 0 bases, with 3 bases between them. CDR1 and CDR2 (germline): MGHDK, SYGVNS. CDR3 length: 15 amino acids. The DNA of the CDR3 is TGTGCCAGCAGTGAATACACCTCCTATAATTCACCCCTCCACTTT. Translation: CASSEYTSYNSPLHF.

The chain employs TRBV6-5 and TRBJ1-3; D is undetermined. The V end was cut by 4 bases, the J end by 3 bases, with 7 bases between. The CDR3 length is 13 residues. CDR1 is MNHEY, CDR2 SVGAGI, per germline. CDR3 in amino acids: CASSSSDGNTIYF. The CDR3, as DNA: TGTGCCAGCAGTTCTTCAGATGGAAACACCATATATTTT.

This chain links TRBV7-2 with TRBJ1-1; 9 bases align to TRBD1. Losses at the gene ends were 5 bases for V and 5 bases for J; bases not matched to a gene: 6. The CDR3 length is 14 residues. In germline, CDR1 is SGHTA, CDR2 FQGNSA. The CDR3 here is CASSKQGAPTEAFF. CDR3 DNA: TGTGCCAGCAGCAAACAGGGGGCGCCAACTGAAGCTTTCTTT.

V gene TRBV28 combines with J gene TRBJ1-2; no clear D gene. Trimming took off 10 bases at V and 11 bases at J, with 17 bases between the two ends. The germline V gene encodes CDR1 MDHEN and CDR2 SYDVKM. CDR3 length: 11 residues. The CDR3 bases are TGTGCCACCCAAACGTTCGAGGAGTACACCTTC. Translated, it gives CATQTFEEYTF.